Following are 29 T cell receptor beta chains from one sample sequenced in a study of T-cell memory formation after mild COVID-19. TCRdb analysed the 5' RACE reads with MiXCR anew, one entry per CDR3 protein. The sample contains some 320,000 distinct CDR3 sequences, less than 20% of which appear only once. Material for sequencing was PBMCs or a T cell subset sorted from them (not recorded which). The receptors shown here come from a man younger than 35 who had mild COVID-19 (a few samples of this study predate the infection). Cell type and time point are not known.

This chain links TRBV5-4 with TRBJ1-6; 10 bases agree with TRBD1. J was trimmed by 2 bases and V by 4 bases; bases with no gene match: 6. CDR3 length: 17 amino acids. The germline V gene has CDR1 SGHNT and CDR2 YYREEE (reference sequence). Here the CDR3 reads CASSPRDRGPYNSPLHF. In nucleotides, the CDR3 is TGTGCCAGCAGCCCCCGGGACAGGGGCCCCTATAATTCACCCCTCCACTTT.

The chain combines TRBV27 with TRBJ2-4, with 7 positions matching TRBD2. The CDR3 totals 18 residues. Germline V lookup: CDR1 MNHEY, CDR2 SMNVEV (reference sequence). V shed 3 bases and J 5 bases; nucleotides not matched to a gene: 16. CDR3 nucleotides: TGTGCCAGCAGTTTGAGGACTAGTCGAGCTCACCCAGAAAACATTCAGTACTTC. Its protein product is CASSLRTSRAHPENIQYF.

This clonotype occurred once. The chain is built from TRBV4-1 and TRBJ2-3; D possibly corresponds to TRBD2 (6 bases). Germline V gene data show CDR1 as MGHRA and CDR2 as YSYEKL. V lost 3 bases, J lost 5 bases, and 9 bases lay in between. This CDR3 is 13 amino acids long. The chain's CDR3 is CASSQGDLDTQYF. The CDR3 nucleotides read TGCGCCAGCAGCCAGGGGGACTTAGATACGCAGTATTTT.

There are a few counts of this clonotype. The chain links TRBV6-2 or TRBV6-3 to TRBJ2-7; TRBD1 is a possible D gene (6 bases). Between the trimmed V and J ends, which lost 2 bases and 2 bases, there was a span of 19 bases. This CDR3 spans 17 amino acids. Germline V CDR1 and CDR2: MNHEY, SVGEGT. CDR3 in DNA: TGTGCCAGCAGTTACGAGAGCGGAACAGGGTTGACCTACGAGCAGTACTTC. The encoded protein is CASSYESGTGLTYEQYF.

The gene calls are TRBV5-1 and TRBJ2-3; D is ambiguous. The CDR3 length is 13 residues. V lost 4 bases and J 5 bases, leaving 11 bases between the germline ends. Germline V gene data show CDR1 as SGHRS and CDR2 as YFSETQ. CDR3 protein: CASSARLGDTQYF. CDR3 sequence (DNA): TGCGCCAGCAGCGCCAGACTGGGAGATACGCAGTATTTT.

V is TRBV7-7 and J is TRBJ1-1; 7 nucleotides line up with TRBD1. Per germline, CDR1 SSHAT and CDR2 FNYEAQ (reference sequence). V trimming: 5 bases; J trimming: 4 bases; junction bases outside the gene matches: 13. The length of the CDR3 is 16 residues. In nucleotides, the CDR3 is TGTGCCAGCAGCCCCTCCGACAGGGTGGGGATCACTGAAGCTTTCTTT. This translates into CASSPSDRVGITEAFF.

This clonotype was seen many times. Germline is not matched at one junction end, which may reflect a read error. In DNA, the CDR3 is TGTGCCAGCTCACCGGGACAGGAAGAGACCCAGTACTTC. It codes for CASSPGQEETQYF. V is TRBV5-1 and J is TRBJ2-5; 8 bases are a match to TRBD1. The CDR3 extends over 13 amino acids. The germline CDR1 and CDR2 sequences are SGHRS and YFSETQ.

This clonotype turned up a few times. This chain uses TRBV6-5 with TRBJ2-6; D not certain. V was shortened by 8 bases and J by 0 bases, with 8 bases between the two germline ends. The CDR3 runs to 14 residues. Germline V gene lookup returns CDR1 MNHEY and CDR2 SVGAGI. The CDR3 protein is CASGMSSGANVLTF. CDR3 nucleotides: TGTGCCAGCGGTATGAGCTCTGGGGCCAACGTCCTGACTTTC.

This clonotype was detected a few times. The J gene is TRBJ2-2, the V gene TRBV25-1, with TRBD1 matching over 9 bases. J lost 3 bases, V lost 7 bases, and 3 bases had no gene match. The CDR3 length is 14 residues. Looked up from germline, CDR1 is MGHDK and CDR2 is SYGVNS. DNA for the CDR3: TGTGCCAGCACGGGGACAGGGTACACCGGGGAGCTGTTTTTT. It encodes CASTGTGYTGELFF.

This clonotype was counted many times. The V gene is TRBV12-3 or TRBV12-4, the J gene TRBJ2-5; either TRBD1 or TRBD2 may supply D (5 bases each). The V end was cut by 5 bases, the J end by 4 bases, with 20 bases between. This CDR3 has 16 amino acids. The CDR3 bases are TGTGCCAGCAGTCTTTATCTTGCGCCTGGGGGAGAGACCCAGTACTTC. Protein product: CASSLYLAPGGETQYF.

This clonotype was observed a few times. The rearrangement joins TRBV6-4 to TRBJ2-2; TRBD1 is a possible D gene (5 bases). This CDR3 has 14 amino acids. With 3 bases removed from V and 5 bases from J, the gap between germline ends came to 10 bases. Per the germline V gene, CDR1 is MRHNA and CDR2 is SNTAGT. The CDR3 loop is CASSELSGTGELFF. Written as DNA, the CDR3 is TGTGCCAGCAGTGAGCTCTCAGGGACCGGGGAGCTGTTTTTT.

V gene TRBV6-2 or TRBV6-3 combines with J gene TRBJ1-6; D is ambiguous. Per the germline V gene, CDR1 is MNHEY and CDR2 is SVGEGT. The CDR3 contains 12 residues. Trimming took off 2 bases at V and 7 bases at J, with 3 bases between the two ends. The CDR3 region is CASSYINSPLHF. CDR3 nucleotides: TGTGCCAGCAGTTACATCAATTCACCCCTCCACTTT.

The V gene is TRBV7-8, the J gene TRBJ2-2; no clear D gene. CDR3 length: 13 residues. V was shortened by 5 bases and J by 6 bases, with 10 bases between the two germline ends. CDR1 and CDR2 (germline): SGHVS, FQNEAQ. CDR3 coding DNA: TGTGCCAGCAGCCAACGGGCCGCCGGGGAGCTGTTTTTT. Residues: CASSQRAAGELFF.

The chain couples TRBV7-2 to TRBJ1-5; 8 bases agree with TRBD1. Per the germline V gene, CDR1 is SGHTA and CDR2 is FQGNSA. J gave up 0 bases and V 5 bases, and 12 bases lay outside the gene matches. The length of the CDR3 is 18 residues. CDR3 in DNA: TGTGCCAGCAGCCGCGGGACAGGAGGGCCCTATAGCAATCAGCCCCAGCATTTT. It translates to CASSRGTGGPYSNQPQHF.

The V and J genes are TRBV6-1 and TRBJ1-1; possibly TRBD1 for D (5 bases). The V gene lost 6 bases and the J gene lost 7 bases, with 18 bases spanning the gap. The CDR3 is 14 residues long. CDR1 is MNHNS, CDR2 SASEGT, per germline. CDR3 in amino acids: CASSEWATRGEAFF. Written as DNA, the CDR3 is TGTGCCAGCAGCGAATGGGCAACGAGGGGTGAAGCTTTCTTT.

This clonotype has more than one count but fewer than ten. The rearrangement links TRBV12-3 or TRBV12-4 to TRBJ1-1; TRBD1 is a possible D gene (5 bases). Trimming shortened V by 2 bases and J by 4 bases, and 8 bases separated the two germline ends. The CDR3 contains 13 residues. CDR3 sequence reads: CASSLRGVTEAFF. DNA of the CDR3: TGTGCCAGCAGTTTACGAGGGGTCACTGAAGCTTTCTTT.

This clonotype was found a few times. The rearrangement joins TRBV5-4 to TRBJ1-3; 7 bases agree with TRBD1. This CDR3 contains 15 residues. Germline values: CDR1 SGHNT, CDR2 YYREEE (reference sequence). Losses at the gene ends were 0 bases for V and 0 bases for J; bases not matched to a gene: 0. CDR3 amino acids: CASSLAGGSGNTIYF. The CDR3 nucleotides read TGTGCCAGCAGCTTGGCAGGGGGCTCTGGAAACACCATATATTTT.

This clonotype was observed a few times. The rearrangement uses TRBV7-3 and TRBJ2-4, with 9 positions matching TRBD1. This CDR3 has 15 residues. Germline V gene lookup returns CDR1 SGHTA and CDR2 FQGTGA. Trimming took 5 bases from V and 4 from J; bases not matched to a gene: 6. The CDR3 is CASSLTGTGKNIQYF. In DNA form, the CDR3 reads TGTGCCAGCAGCCTTACCGGGACAGGGAAAAACATTCAGTACTTC.

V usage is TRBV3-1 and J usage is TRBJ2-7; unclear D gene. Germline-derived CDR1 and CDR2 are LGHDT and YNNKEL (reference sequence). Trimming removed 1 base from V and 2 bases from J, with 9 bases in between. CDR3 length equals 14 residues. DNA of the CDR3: TGTGCCAGCAGCCAAGGAGTCCCAGCCTACGAGCAGTACTTC. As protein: CASSQGVPAYEQYF.

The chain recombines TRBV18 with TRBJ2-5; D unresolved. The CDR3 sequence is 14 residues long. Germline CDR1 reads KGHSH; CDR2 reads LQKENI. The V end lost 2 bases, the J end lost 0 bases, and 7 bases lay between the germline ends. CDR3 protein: CASSPRLDQETQYF. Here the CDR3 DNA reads TGTGCCAGCTCACCAAGGTTGGACCAAGAGACCCAGTACTTC.

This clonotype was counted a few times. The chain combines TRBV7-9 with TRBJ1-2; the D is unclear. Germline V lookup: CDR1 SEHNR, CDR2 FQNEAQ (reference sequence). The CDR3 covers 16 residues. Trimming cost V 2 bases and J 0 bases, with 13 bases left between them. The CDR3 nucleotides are TGTGCCAGCAGCTTACCAGGCCAGGCAGCTAACTATGGCTACACCTTC. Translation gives CASSLPGQAANYGYTF.

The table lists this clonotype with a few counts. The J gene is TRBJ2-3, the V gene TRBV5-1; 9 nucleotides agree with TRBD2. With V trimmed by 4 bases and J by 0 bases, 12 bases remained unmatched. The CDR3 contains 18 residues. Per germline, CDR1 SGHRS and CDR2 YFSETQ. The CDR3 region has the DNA TGCGCCAGCAGCCCAATTGGTAGCGGGGGTCCTAGCACAGATACGCAGTATTTT. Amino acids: CASSPIGSGGPSTDTQYF.

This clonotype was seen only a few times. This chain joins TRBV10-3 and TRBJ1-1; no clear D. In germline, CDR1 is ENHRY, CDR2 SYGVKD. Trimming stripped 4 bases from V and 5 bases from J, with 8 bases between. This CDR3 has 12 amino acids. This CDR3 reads CAISGEWTEAFF. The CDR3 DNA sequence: TGTGCCATCAGTGGGGAGTGGACTGAAGCTTTCTTT.

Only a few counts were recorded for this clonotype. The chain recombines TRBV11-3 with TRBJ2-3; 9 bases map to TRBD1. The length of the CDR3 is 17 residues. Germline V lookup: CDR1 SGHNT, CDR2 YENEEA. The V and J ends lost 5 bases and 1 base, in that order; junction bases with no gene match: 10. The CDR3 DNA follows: TGTGCCAGCAGCCCCCCCCCCCGGACAGGGGGCACAGATACGCAGTATTTT. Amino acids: CASSPPPRTGGTDTQYF.

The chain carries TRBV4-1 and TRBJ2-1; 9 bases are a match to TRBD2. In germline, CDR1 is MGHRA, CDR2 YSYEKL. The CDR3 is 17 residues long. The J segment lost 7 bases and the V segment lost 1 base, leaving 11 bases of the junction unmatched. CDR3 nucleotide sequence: TGCGCCAGCAGCCAAGGCCCGGCAGCGGGGGGTTTGAATGAGCAGTTCTTC. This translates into CASSQGPAAGGLNEQFF.

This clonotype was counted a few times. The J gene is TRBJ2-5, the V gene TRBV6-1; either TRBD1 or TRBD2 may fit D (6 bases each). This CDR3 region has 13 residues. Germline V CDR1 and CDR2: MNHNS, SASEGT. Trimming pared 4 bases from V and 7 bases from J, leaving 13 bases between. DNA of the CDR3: TGTGCCAGCAGTGTTTGGGGGGCGGGGACCCAGTACTTC. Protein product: CASSVWGAGTQYF.

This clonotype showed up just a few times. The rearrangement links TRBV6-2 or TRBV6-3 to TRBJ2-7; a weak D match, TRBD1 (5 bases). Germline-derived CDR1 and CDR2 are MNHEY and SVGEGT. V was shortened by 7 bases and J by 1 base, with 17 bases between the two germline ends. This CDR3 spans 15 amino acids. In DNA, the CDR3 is TGTGCCAGCAACGGACACTCACCGTTTTCCTACGAGCAGTACTTC. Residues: CASNGHSPFSYEQYF.

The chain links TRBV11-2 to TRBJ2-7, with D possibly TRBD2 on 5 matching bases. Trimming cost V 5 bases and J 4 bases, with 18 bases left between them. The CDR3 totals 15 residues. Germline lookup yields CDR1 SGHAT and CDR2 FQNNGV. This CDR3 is CASSLNSGLLYEQYV. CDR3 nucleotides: TGTGCCAGCAGCCTAAATTCGGGATTACTGTACGAGCAGTACGTC.

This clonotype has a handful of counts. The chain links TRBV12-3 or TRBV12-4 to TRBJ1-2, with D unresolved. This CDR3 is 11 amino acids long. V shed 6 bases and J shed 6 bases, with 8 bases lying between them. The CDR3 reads CASRGSDGYTF. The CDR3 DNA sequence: TGTGCCAGCAGGGGATCGGATGGCTACACCTTC.